The T cell receptor (beta chain) described here comes from a study of blood T cells in healthy people across ages (dated by TCRdb to the mid-2010s). Background for the entire study: In model experiments, template switching captured about one uniquely barcoded TCR beta cDNA molecule for every two T cells. Age-related changes in TCR beta repertoire diversity were measured in the study by deep sequencing normalized with unique cDNA molecular identifiers. The donors were divided into four age groups: young (average around 16 years), middle-aged (almost 40), aged (approximately 64) and long-lived (about 84). Donors of different ages were randomly distributed across sequencing lanes to avoid experimental bias. The study analyzed two additional independent replicas of 1 million unique cDNA reads from the same blood draw for two donors, one aged 18 to 30 and one aged 80 or older. On the study overall, not on this receptor specifically: As age increased, observed TCR beta diversity per million T cells dropped in a roughly linear way, and a significant reduction was already evident by age roughly 40. Because the CMV infection status of the donors was unknown, age-related changes in expanded clonotypes may potentially have been confounded. A strong correlation was found between observed TCR beta diversity and the percentage of naive T cells measured by flow cytometry. Total diversity estimates from one million sequenced T cells were considered lower bounds and underestimates. Compared with the aged group, the long-lived group had more naive CD4+ T cells, fewer expanded clones and increased TCR diversity, suggesting age selection. Because profiling used bulk unsorted PBMCs, naive and antigen-experienced compartments could not be compared conclusively.

The cysteine opens and the phenylalanine closes a CDR3 of 15 amino acids. The sequence is cut down to CDR3 DNA, 45 bases in frame from base 1. The germline V gene (reference sequence) yields DFQATT for CDR1 and SNEGSKA for CDR2. The library was built by means of 5' RACE. TCRdb lists the instrument as Illumina HiSeq 2500. A second PCR of roughly 7 to 11 cycles was performed with a sample-barcoded 5' primer and a J-beta primer mix. A unique molecular identifier was introduced onto each TCR beta cDNA molecule by a template-switch 5' adaptor carrying 12 random nucleotides. Each sample yielded at least 2.5 million CDR3-containing paired-end reads. The Mint cDNA synthesis kit, primed by a TRBC-specific oligonucleotide, was used to synthesize first-strand cDNA from all RNA. Following uracil-DNA glycosylase treatment, all cDNA underwent a first 18-cycle PCR with the universal primers M1SS and BC2_uni_R. As for the original processing: Normalization of each sample was performed by random selection of 1 million high-quality reads, each carrying a distinct molecular identifier. Instead of being binned into consensus sequences, reads that shared molecular identifiers were thrown out. MiTCR, set to a Q25 quality threshold and the strictest error-elimination algorithm, was used for CDR3 identification, clonotype clustering and error correction. A nonparametric unseen species model with Euler transformation was used to estimate lower-bound total TCR beta diversity. Using fastp trimming at Q25 and MiXCR clonotype assembly, TCRdb reanalyzed the public sequencing data and kept in-frame beta chains. Each record represents a unique CDR3 protein, reported with the most common genes and DNA among its rows. The V and J calls follow TCRdb's processing rather than the paper's. The sample data list nearly 1 million distinct CDR3 sequences, and approximately 50% of these were observed just once. The ten biggest clones cover about 20% of the sample.

Systemically healthy Caucasian individuals from Russia, some 40 in total and aged roughly 6 to 100 years, were included as donors. About 10 milliliters of peripheral blood were drawn from each donor into EDTA-treated Vacutainer tubes. Ficoll-Paque density-gradient centrifugation was used to isolate PBMCs, with at least 6.5 million per sample. Trizol reagent was used to extract total RNA from PBMCs, with at least 6 micrograms per sample. For every donor, an aliquot of PBMCs went through flow cytometry to measure the percentages of naive CD45RAhigh/CD27high T cells. A word on this clonotype: Its antigen is currently not known. The input lacks base qualities; no much larger clone sits a single base away.

The sequence came from a woman in her sixties or seventies in good health. The chain is encoded by TRBV20-1 joined to TRBJ2-5, and TRBD1 aligns with 9 junction nucleotides. The assigned J gene may be wrong: the sequence end matches TRBJ2-7 better. The source material was blood. The CDR3 in this case is CSAMAGTGYGNEQYF. The DNA reads TGCAGTGCTATGGCCGGGACAGGGTACGGGAACGAGCAGTACTTC.